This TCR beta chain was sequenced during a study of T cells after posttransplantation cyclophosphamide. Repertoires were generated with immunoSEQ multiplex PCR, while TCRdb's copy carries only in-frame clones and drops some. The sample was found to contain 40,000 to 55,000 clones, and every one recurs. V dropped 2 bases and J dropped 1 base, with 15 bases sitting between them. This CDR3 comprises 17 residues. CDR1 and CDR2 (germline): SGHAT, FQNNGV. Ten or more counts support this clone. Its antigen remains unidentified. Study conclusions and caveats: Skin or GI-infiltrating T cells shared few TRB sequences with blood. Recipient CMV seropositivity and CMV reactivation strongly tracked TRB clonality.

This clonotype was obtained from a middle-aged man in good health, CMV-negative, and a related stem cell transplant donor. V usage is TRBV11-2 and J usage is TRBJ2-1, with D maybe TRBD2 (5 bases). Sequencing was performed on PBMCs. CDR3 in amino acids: CASSLTPGLGSYNEQFF. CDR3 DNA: TGTGCCAGCAGCTTAACCCCAGGACTGGGATCCTACAATGAGCAGTTCTTC.